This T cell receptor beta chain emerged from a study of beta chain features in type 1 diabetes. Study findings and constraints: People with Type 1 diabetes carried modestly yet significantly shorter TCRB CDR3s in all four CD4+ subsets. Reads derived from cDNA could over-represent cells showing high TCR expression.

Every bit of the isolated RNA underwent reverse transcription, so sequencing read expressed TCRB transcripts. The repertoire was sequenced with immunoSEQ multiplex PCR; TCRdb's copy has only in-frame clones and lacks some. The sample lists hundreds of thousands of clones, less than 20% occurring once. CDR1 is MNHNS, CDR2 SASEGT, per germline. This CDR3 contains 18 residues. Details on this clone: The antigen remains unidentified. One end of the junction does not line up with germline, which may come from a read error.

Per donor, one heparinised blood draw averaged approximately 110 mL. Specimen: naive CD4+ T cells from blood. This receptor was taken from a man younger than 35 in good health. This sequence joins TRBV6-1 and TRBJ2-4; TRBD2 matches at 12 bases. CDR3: CAISETSGSSKAKNIQYF. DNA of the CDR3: TGTGCCATCAGTGAGACTAGCGGGAGTTCTAAAGCCAAAAACATTCAGTACTTC.